The present TCR beta chain was sequenced within a study of T cell responses to AZD1222 COVID-19 vaccine. Whole-study findings and limits: Nearly half of spike-specific TCRs reportedly go after variant regions that carry no mutations.

With respect to this clone: Its specificity is not known.

The germline V and J ends were trimmed by 4 bases and 2 bases, with 11 bases remaining between them. This CDR3 spans 14 amino acids. CDR1 SGHRS and CDR2 YFSETQ come from the germline V gene. TCRdb's copy holds only in-frame clones and misses some; the assay was immunoSEQ multiplex PCR. Of 240,000 or so clones in the sample, roughly 93% were seen once. The sample here was peripheral blood, taken on day 0 of AZD1222 vaccination. The clonotype was recovered from an adult in good health. The V and J genes are TRBV5-1 and TRBJ2-3; D is ambiguous. The CDR3 region has the DNA TGCGCCAGCAGCGTTTGGGCGGCCACAGATACGCAGTATTTT. Its translation: CASSVWAATDTQYF.